This T cell receptor beta chain was observed in a study of T-cell reconstitution after alpha-beta-depleted transplantation in children. This CDR3 comprises 15 residues. The germline V gene has CDR1 SGHRS and CDR2 YFSETQ. Between the trimmed V and J ends, which lost 6 bases and 0 bases, there was a span of 12 bases. Unique molecular identifiers were incorporated during preparation of the TCRbeta library. From the PCR reads, TCRdb called clonotypes with MiXCR, one entry per CDR3 protein. The sample carries some 500,000 distinct CDR3 sequences, 32% recorded once. The chain combines TRBV5-1 with TRBJ2-2; D could derive from TRBD1 or TRBD2 (5 bases each). The material was PBMCs from the stem cell graft donor, obtained from the stem cell graft. This receptor was taken from a human donor who donated a stem cell graft to a child with aplastic anemia. The chain's CDR3 is CASNRDHANTGELFF. CDR3 sequence (DNA): TGCGCCAGCAACCGGGACCACGCGAACACCGGGGAGCTGTTTTTT.